This T cell receptor beta chain was retrieved from a study of blood T cells in healthy people across ages. This CDR3 spans 14 amino acids. Germline trimming cut 11 bases from V and 7 bases from J; bases unmatched to any gene: 12. CDR1 SNHLY and CDR2 FYNNEI come from the germline V gene. Together with a sample-barcoded 5' primer, a J-beta primer mix was included in a second PCR lasting about 7 to 12 cycles. TCRdb called the 5' RACE reads again in MiXCR, with one record for every CDR3 protein. The sample contains 700,000 to 850,000 distinct CDR3 sequences, less than 70% of which appear only once. This receptor was taken from a man older than 75 in good health. The chain carries TRBV2 and TRBJ2-2; 8 bases are a match to TRBD1. The source material was blood. The CDR3 sequence is CAEGQGAKGGELFF. Here the CDR3 DNA reads TGTGCCGAGGGGCAGGGGGCTAAAGGCGGGGAGCTGTTTTTT.